The following is a T cell receptor (beta chain) sequence with its context. This entry belongs to a study of neoadjuvant anti-PD-1 for oral cavity cancer. Data came from immunoSEQ multiplex PCR; TCRdb stores just in-frame clones and leaves some out. The sample records 10,000 to 15,000 clones, around 53% being singletons. CDR3 size: 15 residues. The germline V gene has CDR1 SGHDT and CDR2 YYEEEE. Trimming removed 0 bases at V and 4 bases at J, with 11 bases between. The chain has TRBV5-6 and TRBJ2-1; maybe TRBD1 (6 bases). The sequencing here drew on tumor tissue, taken before nivolumab (anti-PD-1) treatment. This clonotype was sampled from a person between 40 and 79 years old with oral cavity squamous cell carcinoma. The CDR3 DNA is TGTGCCAGCAGCTTGGGGGGGCGAAAGTACAATGAGCAGTTCTTC. Translating gives CASSLGGRKYNEQFF.